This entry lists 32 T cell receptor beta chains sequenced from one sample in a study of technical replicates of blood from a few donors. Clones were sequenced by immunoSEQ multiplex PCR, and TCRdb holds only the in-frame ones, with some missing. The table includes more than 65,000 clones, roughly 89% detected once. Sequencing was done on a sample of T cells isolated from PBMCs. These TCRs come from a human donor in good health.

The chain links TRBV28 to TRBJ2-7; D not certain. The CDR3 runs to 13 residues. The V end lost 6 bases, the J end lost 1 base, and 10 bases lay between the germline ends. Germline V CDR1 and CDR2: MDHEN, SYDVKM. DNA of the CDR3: TGTGCCAGCAGAGACTCCCCATCCTACGAGCAGTACTTC. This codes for CASRDSPSYEQYF.

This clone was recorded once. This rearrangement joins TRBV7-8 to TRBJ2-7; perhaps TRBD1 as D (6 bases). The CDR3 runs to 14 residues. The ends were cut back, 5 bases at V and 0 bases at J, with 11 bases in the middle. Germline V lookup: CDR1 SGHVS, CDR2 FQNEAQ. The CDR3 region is CASSNRTASYEQYF. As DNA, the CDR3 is TGTGCCAGCAGCAACCGGACAGCCTCCTACGAGCAGTACTTC.

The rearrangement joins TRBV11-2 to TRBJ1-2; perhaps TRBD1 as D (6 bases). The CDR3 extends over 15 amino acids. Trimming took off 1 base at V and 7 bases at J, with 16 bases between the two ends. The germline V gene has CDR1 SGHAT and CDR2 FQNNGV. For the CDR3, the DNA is TGTGCCAGCAGCTTAGCGGGAGGGGGTCTTACTGGCTACACCTTC. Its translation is CASSLAGGGLTGYTF.

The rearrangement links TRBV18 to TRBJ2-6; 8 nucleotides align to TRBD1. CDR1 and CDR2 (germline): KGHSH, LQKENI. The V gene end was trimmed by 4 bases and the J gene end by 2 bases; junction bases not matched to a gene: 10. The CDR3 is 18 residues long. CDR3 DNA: TGTGCCAGCTCACGGGCCCACCAGGGGGCAACTGGGGCCAACGTCCTGACTTTC. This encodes CASSRAHQGATGANVLTF.

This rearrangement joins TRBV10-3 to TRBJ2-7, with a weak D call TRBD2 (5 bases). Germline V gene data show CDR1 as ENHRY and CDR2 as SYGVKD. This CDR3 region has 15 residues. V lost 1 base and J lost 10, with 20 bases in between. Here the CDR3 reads CAISEYLGESCRQYF. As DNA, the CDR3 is TGTGCCATCAGTGAGTACCTCGGGGAAAGTTGTAGACAGTACTTC.

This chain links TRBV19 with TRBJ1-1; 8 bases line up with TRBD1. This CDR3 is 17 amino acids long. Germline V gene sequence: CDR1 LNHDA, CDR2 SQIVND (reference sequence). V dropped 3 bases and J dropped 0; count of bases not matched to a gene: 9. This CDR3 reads CASSIIGRTGMNTEAFF. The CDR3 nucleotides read TGTGCCAGTAGTATTATTGGTAGGACAGGGATGAACACTGAAGCTTTCTTT.

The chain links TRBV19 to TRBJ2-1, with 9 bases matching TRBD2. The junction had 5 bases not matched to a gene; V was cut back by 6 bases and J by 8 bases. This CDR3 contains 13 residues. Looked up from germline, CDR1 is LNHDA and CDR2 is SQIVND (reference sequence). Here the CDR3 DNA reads TGTGCCAGTAGGTTAGCGGGAGTCTATGAGCAGTTCTTC. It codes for CASRLAGVYEQFF.

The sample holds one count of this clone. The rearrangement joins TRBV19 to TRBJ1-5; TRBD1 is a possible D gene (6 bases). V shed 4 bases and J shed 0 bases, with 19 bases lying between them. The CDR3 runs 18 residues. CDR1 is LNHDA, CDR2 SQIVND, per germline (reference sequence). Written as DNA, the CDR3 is TGTGCCAGTAGTAACAGGGACAACCCCACATATAGCAATCAGCCCCAGCATTTT. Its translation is CASSNRDNPTYSNQPQHF.

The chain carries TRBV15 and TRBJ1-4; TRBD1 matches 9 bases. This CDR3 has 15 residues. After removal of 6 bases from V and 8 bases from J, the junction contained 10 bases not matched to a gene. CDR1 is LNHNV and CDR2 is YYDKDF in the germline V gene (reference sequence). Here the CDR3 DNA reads TGTGCCACCAGTATTCCGGGACAGGGTGTCGAAAAACTGTTTTTT. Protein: CATSIPGQGVEKLFF.

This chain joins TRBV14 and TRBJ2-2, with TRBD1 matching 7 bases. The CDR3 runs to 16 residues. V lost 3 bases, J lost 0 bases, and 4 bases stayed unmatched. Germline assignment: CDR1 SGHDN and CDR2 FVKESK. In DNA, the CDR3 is TGTGCCAGCAGCCAGTGGACAGGCTCGAACACCGGGGAGCTGTTTTTT. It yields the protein CASSQWTGSNTGELFF.

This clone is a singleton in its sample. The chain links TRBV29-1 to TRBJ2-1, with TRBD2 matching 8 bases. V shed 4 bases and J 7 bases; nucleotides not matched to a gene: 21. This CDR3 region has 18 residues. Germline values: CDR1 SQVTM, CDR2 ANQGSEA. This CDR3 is CSVAGWTSPQKGRNEQFF. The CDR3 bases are TGCAGCGTTGCAGGGTGGACTAGCCCACAAAAGGGGAGGAATGAGCAGTTCTTC.

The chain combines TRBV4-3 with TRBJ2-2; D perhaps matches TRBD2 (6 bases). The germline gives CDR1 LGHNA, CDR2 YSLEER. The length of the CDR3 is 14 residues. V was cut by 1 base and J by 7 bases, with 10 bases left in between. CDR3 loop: CASSQAGSDGELFF. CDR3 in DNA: TGCGCCAGCAGCCAAGCCGGGAGCGACGGGGAGCTGTTTTTT.

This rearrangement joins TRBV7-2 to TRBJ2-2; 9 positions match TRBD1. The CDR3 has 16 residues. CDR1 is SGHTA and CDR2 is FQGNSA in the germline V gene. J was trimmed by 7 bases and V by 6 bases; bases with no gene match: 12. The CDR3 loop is CASREPGQGRSGELFF. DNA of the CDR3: TGTGCCAGCAGGGAACCGGGACAGGGAAGGAGCGGGGAGCTGTTTTTT.

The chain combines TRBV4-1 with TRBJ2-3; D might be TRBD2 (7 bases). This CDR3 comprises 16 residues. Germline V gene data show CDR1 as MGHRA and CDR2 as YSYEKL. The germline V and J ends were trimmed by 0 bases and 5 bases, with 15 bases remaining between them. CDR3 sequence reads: CASSQENRDYRDTQYF. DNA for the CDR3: TGCGCCAGCAGCCAAGAAAACAGGGACTATAGAGATACGCAGTATTTT.

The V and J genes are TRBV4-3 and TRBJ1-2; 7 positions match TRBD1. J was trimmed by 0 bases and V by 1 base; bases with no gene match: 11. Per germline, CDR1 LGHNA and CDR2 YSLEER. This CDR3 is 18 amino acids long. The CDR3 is CASSQGVTGKGANYGYTF. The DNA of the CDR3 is TGCGCCAGCAGCCAAGGTGTGACAGGGAAAGGAGCTAACTATGGCTACACCTTC.

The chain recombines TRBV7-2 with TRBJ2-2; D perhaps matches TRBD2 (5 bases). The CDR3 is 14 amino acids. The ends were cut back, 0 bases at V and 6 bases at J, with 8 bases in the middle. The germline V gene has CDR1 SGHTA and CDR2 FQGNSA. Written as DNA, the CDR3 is TGTGCCAGCAGCTTAGCAGCGGTCGCCGGGGAGCTGTTTTTT. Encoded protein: CASSLAAVAGELFF.

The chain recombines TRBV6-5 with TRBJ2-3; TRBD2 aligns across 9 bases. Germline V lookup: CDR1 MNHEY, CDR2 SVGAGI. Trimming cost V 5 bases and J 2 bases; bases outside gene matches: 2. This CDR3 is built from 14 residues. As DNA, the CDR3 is TGTGCCAGCAGTATAGCGGGGGACACAGATACGCAGTATTTT. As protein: CASSIAGDTDTQYF.

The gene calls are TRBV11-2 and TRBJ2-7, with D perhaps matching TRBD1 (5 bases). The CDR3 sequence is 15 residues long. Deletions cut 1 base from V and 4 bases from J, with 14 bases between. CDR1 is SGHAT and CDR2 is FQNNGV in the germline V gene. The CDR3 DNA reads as TGTGCCAGCAGCTTAGTAGAGGCAGGGATTTACGAGCAGTACTTC. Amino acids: CASSLVEAGIYEQYF.

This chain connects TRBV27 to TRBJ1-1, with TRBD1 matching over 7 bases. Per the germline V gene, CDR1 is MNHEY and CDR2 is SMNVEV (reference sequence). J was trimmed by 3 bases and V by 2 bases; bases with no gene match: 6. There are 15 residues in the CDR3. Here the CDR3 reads CASSLGGGYYTEAFF. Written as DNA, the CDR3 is TGTGCCAGCAGTTTAGGAGGGGGCTATTACACTGAAGCTTTCTTT.

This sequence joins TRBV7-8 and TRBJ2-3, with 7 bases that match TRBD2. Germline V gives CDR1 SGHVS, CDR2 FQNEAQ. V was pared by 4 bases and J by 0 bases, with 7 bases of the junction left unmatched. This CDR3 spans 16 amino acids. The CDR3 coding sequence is TGTGCCAGCAGCTGGCTAGCGGACATTAGCACAGATACGCAGTATTTT. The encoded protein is CASSWLADISTDTQYF.

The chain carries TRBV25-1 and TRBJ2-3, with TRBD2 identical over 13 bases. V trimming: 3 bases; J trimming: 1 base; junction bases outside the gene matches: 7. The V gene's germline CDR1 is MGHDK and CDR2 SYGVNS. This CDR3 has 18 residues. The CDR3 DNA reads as TGTGCCAGCAGTGACCCGGGACTAGCGGGACGGCGCACAGATACGCAGTATTTT. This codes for CASSDPGLAGRRTDTQYF.

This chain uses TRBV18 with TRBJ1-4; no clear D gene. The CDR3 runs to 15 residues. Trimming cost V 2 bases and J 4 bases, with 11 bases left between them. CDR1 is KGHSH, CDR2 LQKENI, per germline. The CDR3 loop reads CASSPNPPGNEKLFF. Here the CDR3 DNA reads TGTGCCAGCTCACCAAACCCTCCCGGTAATGAAAAACTGTTTTTT. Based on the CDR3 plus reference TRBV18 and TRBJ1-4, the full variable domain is NAGVMQNPRHLVRRRGQEARLRCSPMKGHSHVYWYRQLPEEGLKFMVYLQKENIIDESGMPKERFSAEFPKEGPSILRIQQVVRGDSAAYFCASSPNPPGNEKLFFGSGTQLSVL.

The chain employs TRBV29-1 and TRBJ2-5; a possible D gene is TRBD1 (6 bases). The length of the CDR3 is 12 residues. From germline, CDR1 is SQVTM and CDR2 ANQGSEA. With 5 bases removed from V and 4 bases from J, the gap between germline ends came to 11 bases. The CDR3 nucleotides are TGCAGCGTTCAGGACAGTATAGAGACCCAGTACTTC. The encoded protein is CSVQDSIETQYF.

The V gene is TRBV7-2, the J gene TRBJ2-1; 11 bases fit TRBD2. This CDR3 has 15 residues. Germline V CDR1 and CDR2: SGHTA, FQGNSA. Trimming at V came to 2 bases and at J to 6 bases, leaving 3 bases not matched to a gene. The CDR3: CASSLSSGRTNEQFF. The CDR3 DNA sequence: TGTGCCAGCAGCTTATCTAGCGGGAGGACCAATGAGCAGTTCTTC.

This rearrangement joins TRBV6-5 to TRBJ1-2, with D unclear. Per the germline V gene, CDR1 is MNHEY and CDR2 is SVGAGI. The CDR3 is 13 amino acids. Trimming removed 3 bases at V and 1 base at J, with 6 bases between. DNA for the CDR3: TGTGCCAGCAGTTATGTCCGTAACTATGGCTACACCTTC. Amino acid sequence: CASSYVRNYGYTF.

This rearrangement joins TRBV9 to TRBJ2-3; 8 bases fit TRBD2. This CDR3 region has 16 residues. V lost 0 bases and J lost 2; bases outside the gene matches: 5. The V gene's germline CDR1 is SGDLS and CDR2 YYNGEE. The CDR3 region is CASSVGTSQSTDTQYF. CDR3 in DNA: TGTGCCAGCAGCGTAGGGACTAGCCAATCCACAGATACGCAGTATTTT.

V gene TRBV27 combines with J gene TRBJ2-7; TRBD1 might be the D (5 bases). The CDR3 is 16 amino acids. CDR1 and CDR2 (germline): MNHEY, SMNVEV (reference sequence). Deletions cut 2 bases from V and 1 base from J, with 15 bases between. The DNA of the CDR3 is TGTGCCAGCAGTTTACACCTGGACACCTTATCCTACGAGCAGTACTTC. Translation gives CASSLHLDTLSYEQYF.

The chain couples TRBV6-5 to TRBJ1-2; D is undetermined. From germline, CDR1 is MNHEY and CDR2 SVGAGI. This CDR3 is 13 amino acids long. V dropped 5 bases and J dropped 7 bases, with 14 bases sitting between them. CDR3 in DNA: TGTGCCAGCAGTGTGGGCCGGTTATCTGGCTACACCTTC. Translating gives CASSVGRLSGYTF.

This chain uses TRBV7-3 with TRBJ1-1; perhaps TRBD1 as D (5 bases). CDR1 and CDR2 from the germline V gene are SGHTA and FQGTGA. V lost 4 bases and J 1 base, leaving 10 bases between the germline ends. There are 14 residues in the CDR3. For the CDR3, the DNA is TGTGCCAGCAGCTCGGGACTTAAGAACACTGAAGCTTTCTTT. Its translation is CASSSGLKNTEAFF. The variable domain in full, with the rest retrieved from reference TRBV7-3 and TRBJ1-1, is GAGVSQTPSNKVTEKGKYVELRCDPISGHTALYWYRQSLGQGPEFLIYFQGTGAADDSGLPNDRFFAVRPEGSVSTLKIQRTERGDSAVYLCASSSGLKNTEAFFGQGTRLTVV.

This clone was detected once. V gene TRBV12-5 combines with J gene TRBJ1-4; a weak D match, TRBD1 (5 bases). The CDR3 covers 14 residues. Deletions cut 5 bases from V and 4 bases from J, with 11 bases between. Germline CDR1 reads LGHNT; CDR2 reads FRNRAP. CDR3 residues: CASGLGTVNEKLFF. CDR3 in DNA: TGTGCTAGTGGTCTCGGGACTGTTAATGAAAAACTGTTTTTT.

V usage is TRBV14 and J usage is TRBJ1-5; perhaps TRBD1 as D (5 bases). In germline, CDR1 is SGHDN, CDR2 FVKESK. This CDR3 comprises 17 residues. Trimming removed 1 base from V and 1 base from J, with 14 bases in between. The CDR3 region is CASSQAAGIGSNQPQHF. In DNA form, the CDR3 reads TGTGCCAGCAGCCAAGCTGCAGGGATTGGGAGCAATCAGCCCCAGCATTTT.

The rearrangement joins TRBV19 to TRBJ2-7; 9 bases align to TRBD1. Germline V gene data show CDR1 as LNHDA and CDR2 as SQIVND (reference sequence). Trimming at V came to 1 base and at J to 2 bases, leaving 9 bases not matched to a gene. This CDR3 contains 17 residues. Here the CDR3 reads CASSIGLGQGWTYEQYF. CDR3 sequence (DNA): TGTGCCAGTAGTATAGGCCTGGGACAGGGTTGGACCTACGAGCAGTACTTC. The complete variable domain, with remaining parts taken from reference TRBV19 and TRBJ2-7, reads DGGITQSPKYLFRKEGQNVTLSCEQNLNHDAMYWYRQDPGQGLRLIYYSQIVNDFQKGDIAEGYSVSREKKESFPLTVTSAQKNPTAFYLCASSIGLGQGWTYEQYFGPGTRLTVT.